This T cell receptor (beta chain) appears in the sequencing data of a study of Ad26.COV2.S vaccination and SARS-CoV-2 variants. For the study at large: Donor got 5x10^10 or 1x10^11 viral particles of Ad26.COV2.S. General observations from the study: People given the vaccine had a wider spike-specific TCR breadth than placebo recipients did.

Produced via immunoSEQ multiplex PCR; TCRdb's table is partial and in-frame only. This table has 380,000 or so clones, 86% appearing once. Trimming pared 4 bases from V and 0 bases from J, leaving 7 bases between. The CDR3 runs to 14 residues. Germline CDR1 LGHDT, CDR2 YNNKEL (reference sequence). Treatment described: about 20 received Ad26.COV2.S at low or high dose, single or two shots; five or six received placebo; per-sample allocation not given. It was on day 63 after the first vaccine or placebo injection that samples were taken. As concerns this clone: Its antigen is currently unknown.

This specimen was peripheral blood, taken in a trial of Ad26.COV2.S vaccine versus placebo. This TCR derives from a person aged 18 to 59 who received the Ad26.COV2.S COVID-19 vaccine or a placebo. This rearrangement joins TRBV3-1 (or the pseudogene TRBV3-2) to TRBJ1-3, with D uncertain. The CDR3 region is CASSRLGSGNTIYF. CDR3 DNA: TGTGCCAGCAGCCGTCTGGGCTCTGGAAACACCATATATTTT.